The entry that follows covers one T cell receptor (beta chain) sequence. This specimen comes from a study of CD8 T cells in Susac syndrome. Trimming cost V 4 bases and J 6 bases, with 11 bases left between them. The CDR3 runs 13 residues. CDR1 and CDR2 from the germline V gene are SGHDN and FVKESK. From blood CD8+ and CD4+ T cells, TCR beta sequences were generated. CD8+ and CD4+ T cells were negatively isolated; TEMRA cells were FACS-enriched. With random hexamers, reverse transcription was performed on 0.5 to 1 ug of RNA. A single record per CDR3 protein comes from TCRdb applying MiXCR to the immunoSEQ multiplex PCR reads. The table includes roughly 89,000 distinct CDR3 sequences, roughly 96% detected once.

The sequence came from a human donor with Susac syndrome. The chain is built from TRBV14 and TRBJ2-3; D possibly corresponds to TRBD1 (6 bases). Sequencing was carried out using CD8+ T cells from PBMCs. CDR3 nucleotide sequence: TGTGCCAGCAGCCGAACAGGGATCGATACGCAGTATTTT. Amino acid sequence: CASSRTGIDTQYF.